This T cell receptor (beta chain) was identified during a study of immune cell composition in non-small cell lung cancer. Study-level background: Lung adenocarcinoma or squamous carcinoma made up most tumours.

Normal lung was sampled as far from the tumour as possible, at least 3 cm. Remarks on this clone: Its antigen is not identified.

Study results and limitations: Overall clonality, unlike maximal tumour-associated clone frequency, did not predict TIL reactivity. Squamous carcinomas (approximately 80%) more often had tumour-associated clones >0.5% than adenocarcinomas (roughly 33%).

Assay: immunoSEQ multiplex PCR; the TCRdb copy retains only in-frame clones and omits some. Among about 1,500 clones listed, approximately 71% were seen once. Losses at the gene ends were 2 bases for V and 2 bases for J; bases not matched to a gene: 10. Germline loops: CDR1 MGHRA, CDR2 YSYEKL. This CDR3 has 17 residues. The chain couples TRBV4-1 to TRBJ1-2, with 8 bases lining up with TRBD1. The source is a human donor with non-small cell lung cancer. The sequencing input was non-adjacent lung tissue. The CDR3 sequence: CASSQSTGAALNYGYTF. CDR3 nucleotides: TGCGCCAGCAGCCAATCGACAGGGGCGGCATTGAACTATGGCTACACCTTC.